A single sample is the source of the 17 T cell receptor beta chains below, sequenced in a study of untreated major depressive disorder. Profiled with immunoSEQ multiplex PCR; TCRdb holds only in-frame clones, not every one. The data show 20,000 to 25,000 clones, around 87% seen once. The specimen was CD4+ T cells from PBMCs. The receptors come from a woman in her twenties or thirties in good health.

The J gene is TRBJ1-5, the V gene TRBV10-3; tentative D call: TRBD1 (6 bases). Looked up from germline, CDR1 is ENHRY and CDR2 is SYGVKD. This CDR3 has 12 amino acids. V lost 10 bases to trimming and J lost 2 bases, with 9 bases between them. CDR3 in amino acids: CATRQGNQPQHF. CDR3 nucleotides: TGTGCCACCAGACAGGGCAATCAGCCCCAGCATTTT.

The chain recombines TRBV29-1 with TRBJ2-2, with D tentatively TRBD2 (6 bases). Germline values: CDR1 SQVTM, CDR2 ANQGSEA. V lost 2 bases, J lost 4 bases, and 11 bases lay in between. The CDR3 is made up of 14 amino acids. The CDR3 here is CSVELGGGTGELFF. The CDR3 DNA is TGCAGCGTTGAACTGGGAGGAGGCACCGGGGAGCTGTTTTTT.

The chain recombines TRBV6-1 with TRBJ1-5, with D unresolved. The V gene lost 1 base and the J gene lost 1 base, with 8 bases spanning the gap. The CDR3 length is 15 residues. CDR1 is MNHNS, CDR2 SASEGT, per germline. The CDR3 loop is CASSEVRVSNQPQHF. CDR3 bases: TGTGCCAGCAGTGAAGTTAGGGTAAGCAATCAGCCCCAGCATTTT.

V usage is TRBV5-5 and J usage is TRBJ2-5; 7 positions agree with TRBD1. CDR3 length equals 13 residues. Per the germline V gene, CDR1 is SGHKS and CDR2 is YYEKEE (reference sequence). Trimming cost V 4 bases and J 5 bases; bases outside gene matches: 5. DNA of the CDR3: TGTGCCAGCAGCCCGACAGGGATCGAGACCCAGTACTTC. This encodes CASSPTGIETQYF.

V gene TRBV30 combines with J gene TRBJ2-4; a possible D gene is TRBD1 (7 bases). Germline CDR1 and CDR2: GTSNPN and SVGIG (reference sequence). Trimming left V 0 bases short and J 1 base short, with 13 bases between. The CDR3 sequence is 16 residues long. The CDR3 DNA follows: TGTGCCTGGAGTGTCCAGGGGGGCCAGGCCAAAAACATTCAGTACTTC. Its translation: CAWSVQGGQAKNIQYF.

The V and J genes are TRBV5-1 and TRBJ2-1; D is perhaps TRBD2 (5 bases). In germline, CDR1 is SGHRS, CDR2 YFSETQ. Trimming stripped 1 base from V and 3 bases from J, with 8 bases between. The CDR3 extends over 14 amino acids. CDR3 region: CASSLRAGYNEQFF. CDR3 nucleotide sequence: TGCGCCAGCAGCTTGAGGGCGGGCTACAATGAGCAGTTCTTC. Filled out from reference TRBV5-1 and TRBJ2-1, the complete variable domain reads KAGVTQTPRYLIKTRGQQVTLSCSPISGHRSVSWYQQTPGQGLQFLFEYFSETQRNKGNFPGRFSGRQFSNSRSEMNVSTLELGDSALYLCASSLRAGYNEQFFGPGTRLTVL.

J is TRBJ1-2 and V is TRBV5-4; perhaps TRBD1 as D (6 bases). The germline gives CDR1 SGHNT, CDR2 YYREEE (reference sequence). Trimming left V 3 bases short and J 5 bases short, with 14 bases between. The CDR3 spans 14 residues. CDR3 protein: CASSSQGRRYGYTF. CDR3 nucleotide sequence: TGTGCCAGCAGCTCACAGGGCCGGCGGTATGGCTACACCTTC.

The CDR3 protein is CASSADKNYGYTF. The CDR3 nucleotides are TGTGCCAGCAGCGCCGACAAAAACTATGGCTACACCTTC. The V and J genes are TRBV5-4 and TRBJ1-2; D is unresolved. The germline V gene encodes CDR1 SGHNT and CDR2 YYREEE (reference sequence). Trimming cost V 4 bases and J 2 bases, with 9 bases left between them. The CDR3 is 13 residues long.

V is TRBV7-2 and J is TRBJ2-7, with 15 bases that match TRBD2. CDR3 length equals 17 residues. Germline CDR1 SGHTA, CDR2 FQGNSA. Trimming removed 5 bases from V and 5 bases from J; junction bases left unmatched: 10. Written as DNA, the CDR3 is TGTGCCAGCAGCCGGACTAGCGGGGGGGCCCCCTGGGACGAGCAGTACTTC. It codes for CASSRTSGGAPWDEQYF.

The rearrangement links TRBV29-1 to TRBJ1-1, with D uncertain. Trimming removed 1 base from V and 4 bases from J, with 10 bases in between. Germline V lookup: CDR1 SQVTM, CDR2 ANQGSEA. The CDR3 loop spans 13 amino acids. The chain's CDR3 is CSVEGGWGTEAFF. The CDR3 coding sequence is TGCAGCGTTGAAGGGGGTTGGGGCACTGAAGCTTTCTTT.

The CDR3 bases are TGTGCCAGCAGCCCTAATACCGGGACAGGGATAAACATTCAGTACTTC. Translated, it gives CASSPNTGTGINIQYF. The rearrangement joins TRBV7-3 to TRBJ2-4, with TRBD1 identical over 9 bases. The CDR3 extends over 16 amino acids. Per germline, CDR1 SGHTA and CDR2 FQGTGA. The junction had 11 bases not matched to a gene; V was cut back by 5 bases and J by 6 bases.

The chain couples TRBV29-1 to TRBJ2-3; 10 bases match TRBD1. This CDR3 is 13 amino acids long. Trimming removed 7 bases from V and 2 bases from J; junction bases left unmatched: 3. The germline V gene has CDR1 SQVTM and CDR2 ANQGSEA. This CDR3 is CSAGTGVTDTQYF. The CDR3 DNA follows: TGCAGCGCCGGGACAGGGGTCACAGATACGCAGTATTTT.

This chain links TRBV5-8 with TRBJ2-2, with D possibly matching TRBD1 (6 bases). This CDR3 is 14 amino acids long. The germline V gene has CDR1 SGHTS and CDR2 YDEGEE. V dropped 2 bases and J dropped 6 bases, with 11 bases sitting between them. The CDR3 nucleotides are TGTGCCAGCAGCTTTCTACAGGGTGCCGGGGAGCTGTTTTTT. This translates into CASSFLQGAGELFF.

CDR3 sequence: CAWSTVSGGGSYEQYF. The CDR3 nucleotides are TGTGCCTGGAGTACCGTTAGCGGGGGGGGAAGCTACGAGCAGTACTTC. The J gene is TRBJ2-7, the V gene TRBV30, with TRBD2 matching over 11 bases. The ends lost 2 bases at V and 3 bases at J; junction bases unmatched: 9. Germline CDR1 GTSNPN, CDR2 SVGIG (reference sequence). The CDR3 covers 16 residues.

In DNA, the CDR3 is TGTGCCAGCAGCTTAGAGCGGGGGCATGGGGGTCAGCCCCAGCATTTT. Translated: CASSLERGHGGQPQHF. The V gene is TRBV7-2, the J gene TRBJ1-5, with D possibly being TRBD1 (6 bases). Germline assignment: CDR1 SGHTA and CDR2 FQGNSA. V lost 1 base and J 6 bases, leaving 16 bases between the germline ends. This CDR3 spans 16 amino acids.

The chain is built from TRBV28 and TRBJ2-5; D is ambiguous. Trimming left V 2 bases short and J 1 base short, with 5 bases between. The CDR3 consists of 13 residues. Germline CDR1 is MDHEN and CDR2 is SYDVKM. CDR3 loop: CASSLRPQETQYF. As DNA, the CDR3 is TGTGCCAGCAGTTTAAGGCCCCAAGAGACCCAGTACTTC.

The chain couples TRBV11-2 to TRBJ2-3; D perhaps matches TRBD2 (6 bases). Germline loops: CDR1 SGHAT, CDR2 FQNNGV. V was shortened by 3 bases and J by 5 bases, with 21 bases between the two germline ends. This CDR3 is 17 amino acids long. The CDR3 here is CASSFPPWVGREDTQYF. Here the CDR3 DNA reads TGTGCCAGCAGCTTCCCGCCTTGGGTGGGGCGGGAAGATACGCAGTATTTT.